These 10 T cell receptor beta chains came from one sample sequenced in a study of cytomegalovirus exposure and HLA in healthy donors. Primers: 60 Vbeta forward and 13 Jbeta reverse. Assay: immunoSEQ multiplex PCR; the TCRdb copy retains only in-frame clones and omits some. The sample has 120,000 or so clones, roughly 80% seen once; the top ten hold roughly 6.3%. Sequencing was carried out using PBMCs. Every receptor here comes from a woman in her thirties or forties in good health and CMV-seronegative.

The chain is built from TRBV2 and TRBJ2-2; TRBD1 might be the D (6 bases). The CDR3 is 15 amino acids. The germline V gene encodes CDR1 SNHLY and CDR2 FYNNEI. Trimming removed 2 bases at V and 0 bases at J, with 7 bases between. The CDR3 coding sequence is TGTGCCAGCAGTGAACAGGGGACGAACACCGGGGAGCTGTTTTTT. This gives the protein CASSEQGTNTGELFF.

The chain couples TRBV5-1 to TRBJ2-3, with 9 bases identical to TRBD1. The CDR3 runs to 15 residues. CDR1 and CDR2 from the germline V gene are SGHRS and YFSETQ. The trim removed 4 bases at V and 5 bases at J, leaving 8 bases unmatched. The CDR3 DNA is TGCGCCAGCAGCGCTACCACAGGGGGCTTAGATACGCAGTATTTT. Its translation is CASSATTGGLDTQYF. Drawing the rest from reference TRBV5-1 and TRBJ2-3, the complete variable domain is KAGVTQTPRYLIKTRGQQVTLSCSPISGHRSVSWYQQTPGQGLQFLFEYFSETQRNKGNFPGRFSGRQFSNSRSEMNVSTLELGDSALYLCASSATTGGLDTQYFGPGTRLTVL.

The rearrangement joins TRBV7-2 to TRBJ1-2, with D possibly TRBD1 on 6 matching bases. This CDR3 spans 13 amino acids. Deletions cut 5 bases from V and 9 bases from J, with 16 bases between. Germline V gives CDR1 SGHTA, CDR2 FQGNSA. This CDR3 reads CASSPWGGPSYTF. The CDR3 DNA reads TGTGCCAGCAGCCCCTGGGGGGGCCCGAGCTACACCTTC.

This clone was found once. The chain joins TRBV29-1 to TRBJ2-7; D might be TRBD1 (6 bases). Trimming pared 1 base from V and 1 base from J, leaving 14 bases between. This CDR3 has 15 residues. Germline CDR1 and CDR2: SQVTM and ANQGSEA. The CDR3 protein is CSVEAGQGLSYEQYF. CDR3 DNA sequence: TGCAGCGTTGAAGCCGGCCAGGGGTTATCCTACGAGCAGTACTTC.

The chain joins TRBV4-2 to TRBJ2-3; TRBD2 matches at 7 bases. The CDR3 consists of 15 residues. V lost 4 bases, J lost 6 bases, and 10 bases stayed unmatched. The germline CDR1 and CDR2 sequences are LGHNA and YNFKEQ. CDR3: CASSPQAREWDTQYF. For the CDR3, the DNA is TGTGCCAGCAGCCCCCAAGCGCGGGAGTGGGATACGCAGTATTTT.

This clone was observed a few times. This chain links TRBV29-1 with TRBJ1-1; 7 nucleotides line up with TRBD1. With V trimmed by 7 bases and J by 2 bases, 4 bases remained unmatched. Per the germline V gene, CDR1 is SQVTM and CDR2 is ANQGSEA. The CDR3 is 12 amino acids. The CDR3 coding sequence is TGCAGCGACCGACAGGGAAACACTGAAGCTTTCTTT. This translates into CSDRQGNTEAFF.

The rearrangement uses TRBV6-1 and TRBJ2-7; TRBD1 agrees at 7 bases. Germline trimming cut 7 bases from V and 1 base from J; bases unmatched to any gene: 4. Germline-derived CDR1 and CDR2 are MNHNS and SASEGT. This CDR3 contains 13 residues. The CDR3 region has the DNA TGTGCCAGCAACAGGGGCGGTTCCTACGAGCAGTACTTC. This encodes CASNRGGSYEQYF.

The chain employs TRBV7-9 and TRBJ1-1; D may be TRBD1 (5 bases). CDR1 and CDR2 from the germline V gene are SEHNR and FQNEAQ (reference sequence). Trimming stripped 3 bases from V and 11 bases from J, with 10 bases between. The CDR3 extends over 11 amino acids. Here the CDR3 DNA reads TGTGCCAGCAGCTTGGAACAGGCGGCTTTCTTT. Translating gives CASSLEQAAFF.

The V call is TRBV18, the J call TRBJ1-2, with 11 bases matching TRBD1. The V and J ends lost 6 bases and 1 base, in that order; junction bases with no gene match: 4. Per the germline V gene, CDR1 is KGHSH and CDR2 is LQKENI. The CDR3 totals 15 residues. CDR3 DNA: TGTGCCAGCTCTCCGGGACAGGGGGATAACTATGGCTACACCTTC. Amino acid sequence: CASSPGQGDNYGYTF.

In this sample, this clone turned up once. The chain links TRBV2 to TRBJ2-1, with 11 positions matching TRBD1. The CDR3 runs 15 residues. Germline trimming cut 1 base from V and 8 bases from J; bases unmatched to any gene: 4. The germline CDR1 and CDR2 sequences are SNHLY and FYNNEI. The CDR3 here is CASSEDGQGADEQFF. The CDR3 nucleotides are TGTGCCAGCAGTGAAGACGGACAGGGGGCAGATGAGCAGTTCTTC.